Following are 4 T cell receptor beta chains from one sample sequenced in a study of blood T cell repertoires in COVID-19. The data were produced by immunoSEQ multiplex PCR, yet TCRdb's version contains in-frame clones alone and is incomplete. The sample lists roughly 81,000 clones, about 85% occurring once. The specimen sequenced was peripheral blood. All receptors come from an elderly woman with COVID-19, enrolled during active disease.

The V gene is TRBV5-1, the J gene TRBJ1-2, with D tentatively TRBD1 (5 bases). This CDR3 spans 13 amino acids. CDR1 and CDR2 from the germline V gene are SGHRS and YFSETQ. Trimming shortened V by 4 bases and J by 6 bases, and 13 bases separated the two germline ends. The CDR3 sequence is CASSPEVGHGYTF. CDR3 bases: TGCGCCAGCAGCCCCGAGGTGGGGCATGGCTACACCTTC.

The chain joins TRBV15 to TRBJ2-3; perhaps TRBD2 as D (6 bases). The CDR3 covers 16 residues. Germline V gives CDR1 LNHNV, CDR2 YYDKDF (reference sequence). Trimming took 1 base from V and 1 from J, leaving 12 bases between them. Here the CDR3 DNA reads TGTGCCACCAGCAGAGGTGGTAGCGGAGGCACAGATACGCAGTATTTT. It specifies CATSRGGSGGTDTQYF.

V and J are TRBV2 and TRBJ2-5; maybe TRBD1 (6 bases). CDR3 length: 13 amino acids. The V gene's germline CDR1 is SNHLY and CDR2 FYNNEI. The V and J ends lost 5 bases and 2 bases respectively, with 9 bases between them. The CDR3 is CASSRTEQETQYF. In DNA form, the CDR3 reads TGTGCCAGCAGTCGGACAGAACAAGAGACCCAGTACTTC.

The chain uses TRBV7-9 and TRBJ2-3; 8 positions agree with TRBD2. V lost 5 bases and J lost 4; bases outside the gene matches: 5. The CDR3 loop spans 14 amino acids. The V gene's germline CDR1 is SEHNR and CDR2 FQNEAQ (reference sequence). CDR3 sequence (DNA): TGTGCCAGCAGCCCCGGGACTAGTGCAGATACGCAGTATTTT. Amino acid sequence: CASSPGTSADTQYF. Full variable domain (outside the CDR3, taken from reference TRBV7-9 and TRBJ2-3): DTGVSQNPRHKITKRGQNVTFRCDPISEHNRLYWYRQTLGQGPEFLTYFQNEAQLEKSRLLSDRFSAERPKGSFSTLEIQRTEQGDSAMYLCASSPGTSADTQYFGPGTRLTVL.